A single sample is the source of the 24 T cell receptor beta chains below, sequenced in a study of T cells in Graves' hyperthyroidism and ophthalmopathy. Researchers took RNA transcripts and amplified the TCR beta CDR3 regions from them. A set of HTBI primers served as the primers for a first-round RT-PCR of the TCR CDR3. TCRdb ran MiXCR on the multiplex PCR reads and lists one entry per CDR3 protein. The sample includes some 510,000 distinct CDR3 sequences, around 21% of them seen just once. Sequencing was done on a sample of blood. The receptors come from a man aged 18 to 30 with Graves' hyperthyroidism.

This clonotype was counted ten times or more. V is TRBV14 and J is TRBJ2-7, with D unresolved. Trimming shortened V by 0 bases and J by 6 bases, and 6 bases separated the two germline ends. Germline-derived CDR1 and CDR2 are SGHDN and FVKESK. CDR3 length: 12 residues. The CDR3 sequence: CASSQDNSEQYF. CDR3 nucleotides: TGTGCCAGCAGCCAAGATAACAGCGAGCAGTACTTC.

This clonotype was seen repeatedly, ten times or more. The chain uses TRBV7-8 and TRBJ2-5, with a tentative D call TRBD1 (6 bases). The CDR3 is made up of 16 amino acids. The germline gives CDR1 SGHVS, CDR2 FQNEAQ. The germline V and J ends were trimmed by 5 bases and 1 base, with 17 bases remaining between them. The CDR3 is CASSVGSRGTQETQYF. The CDR3 bases are TGTGCCAGCAGCGTAGGGTCCAGGGGAACCCAAGAGACCCAGTACTTC.

In the case of this clonotype: Being one base from a much bigger clone, this may be a read error. The chain joins TRBV11-2 to TRBJ2-5; D unclear. Trimming removed 4 bases from V and 5 bases from J, with 11 bases in between. Germline assignment: CDR1 SGHAT and CDR2 FQNNGV. The CDR3 length is 13 residues. The DNA of the CDR3 is TGTGCCAGCAGCTACCTTGGGCCCGAGACCCAGTACTTC. Protein: CASSYLGPETQYF.

Ten or more counts support this clonotype. The V call is TRBV28, the J call TRBJ1-1; D is unclear. V was shortened by 2 bases and J by 7 bases, with 14 bases between the two germline ends. The germline gives CDR1 MDHEN, CDR2 SYDVKM. CDR3 size: 14 residues. CDR3 nucleotide sequence: TGTGCCAGCAGTTTAAGTTTCGCCGGATATGAAGCTTTCTTT. This gives the protein CASSLSFAGYEAFF.

The V call is TRBV11-2, the J call TRBJ1-5; D unclear. Trimming left V 3 bases short and J 1 base short, with 10 bases between. CDR1 is SGHAT and CDR2 is FQNNGV in the germline V gene. The CDR3 totals 15 residues. CDR3 nucleotides: TGTGCCAGCAGCTTCAGGTCCGGAAGCAATCAGCCCCAGCATTTT. This sequence encodes CASSFRSGSNQPQHF.

The chain recombines TRBV20-1 with TRBJ2-2; D perhaps matches TRBD2 (7 bases). This CDR3 region has 15 residues. V shed 0 bases and J shed 6 bases, with 14 bases lying between them. CDR1 is DFQATT and CDR2 is SNEGSKA in the germline V gene (reference sequence). The CDR3 here is CSARDPGGAPGELFF. The CDR3 DNA reads TGCAGTGCTAGAGATCCGGGGGGCGCCCCCGGGGAGCTGTTTTTT.

This clonotype came up many times. The chain employs TRBV2 and TRBJ1-2; unclear D gene. The CDR3 extends over 14 amino acids. The V and J ends lost 0 bases and 4 bases respectively, with 9 bases between them. Germline CDR1 and CDR2: SNHLY and FYNNEI. In DNA, the CDR3 is TGTGCCAGCAGTGAAGCTGCTTCCTTCTATGGCTACACCTTC. Amino acids: CASSEAASFYGYTF.

This clonotype was detected ten times or more. The CDR3 nucleotides are TGTGCCATCAGCCCCTCTACAGGGGACCGCTACGAGCAGTACTTC. As protein: CAISPSTGDRYEQYF. The chain is built from TRBV10-3 and TRBJ2-7; 7 bases map to TRBD1. The CDR3 length is 15 residues. Germline assignment: CDR1 ENHRY and CDR2 SYGVKD. Germline trimming cut 6 bases from V and 3 bases from J; bases unmatched to any gene: 11.

In this sample, this clonotype turned up many times. The V gene is TRBV5-1, the J gene TRBJ1-1; a weak D match, TRBD1 (5 bases). Trimming removed 5 bases from V and 0 bases from J, with 11 bases in between. The CDR3 runs to 14 residues. Germline lookup yields CDR1 SGHRS and CDR2 YFSETQ. CDR3 protein: CASRTATMNTEAFF. The CDR3 DNA sequence: TGCGCCAGCAGGACAGCTACCATGAACACTGAAGCTTTCTTT.

This clonotype was seen repeatedly, ten times or more. V and J are TRBV7-9 and TRBJ1-1; 7 nucleotides line up with TRBD1. Germline V CDR1 and CDR2: SEHNR, FQNEAQ (reference sequence). With V trimmed by 4 bases and J by 5 bases, 10 bases remained unmatched. The CDR3 totals 15 residues. In DNA form, the CDR3 reads TGTGCCAGCAGCTCCCGTACAGGGGACGGTACTGAAGCTTTCTTT. Translated: CASSSRTGDGTEAFF.

This clonotype was seen ten or more times. The chain uses TRBV2 and TRBJ2-2; D not certain. Trimming took off 3 bases at V and 0 bases at J, with 8 bases between the two ends. There are 15 residues in the CDR3. Germline lookup yields CDR1 SNHLY and CDR2 FYNNEI. The CDR3 here is CASSEAHPNTGELFF. CDR3 nucleotide sequence: TGTGCCAGCAGTGAGGCCCACCCGAACACCGGGGAGCTGTTTTTT.

This clonotype occurred many times. The J gene is TRBJ1-1, the V gene TRBV19, with D tentatively TRBD1 (6 bases). There are 15 residues in the CDR3. V was trimmed by 6 bases and J by 4 bases, leaving 18 bases between them. Germline V gene lookup returns CDR1 LNHDA and CDR2 SQIVND (reference sequence). The CDR3 DNA is TGTGCCAGTAGGCCGATTCGACAGGCCGGCACTGAAGCTTTCTTT. As protein: CASRPIRQAGTEAFF.

This clonotype has only a few counts. V is TRBV30 and J is TRBJ2-2; D is ambiguous. In germline, CDR1 is GTSNPN, CDR2 SVGIG (reference sequence). The V end was cut by 3 bases, the J end by 3 bases, with 14 bases between. The CDR3 covers 15 residues. CDR3 DNA sequence: TGTGCCTGGAGCCCTATGGGTAGGGACACCGGGGAGCTGTTTTTT. Translated: CAWSPMGRDTGELFF. The full variable domain, in which reference TRBV30 and TRBJ2-2 provide the parts outside the CDR3, is SQTIHQWPATLVQPVGSPLSLECTVEGTSNPNLYWYRQAAGRGLQLLFYSVGIGQISSEVPQNLSASRPQDRQFILSSKKLLLSDSGFYLCAWSPMGRDTGELFFGEGSRLTVL.

This sequence joins TRBV2 and TRBJ1-2; tentatively, D is TRBD1 (5 bases). V was trimmed by 6 bases and J by 4 bases, leaving 9 bases between them. CDR1 is SNHLY and CDR2 is FYNNEI in the germline V gene. The CDR3 is made up of 12 amino acids. The CDR3 sequence is CASRPGPYGYTF. The CDR3 DNA reads as TGTGCCAGCAGACCGGGACCCTATGGCTACACCTTC. The full variable domain, its missing parts supplied by reference TRBV2 and TRBJ1-2, is EPEVTQTPSHQVTQMGQEVILRCVPISNHLYFYWYRQILGQKVEFLVSFYNNEISEKSEIFDDQFSVERPDGSNFTLKIRSTKLEDSAMYFCASRPGPYGYTFGSGTRLTVV.

In this sample, this clonotype turned up many times. V and J are TRBV19 and TRBJ2-7; 10 bases fit TRBD1. Unmatched junction bases numbered 9, after V lost 9 bases and J lost 4 bases. This CDR3 spans 14 amino acids. CDR1 LNHDA and CDR2 SQIVND come from the germline V gene (reference sequence). The CDR3 DNA follows: TGTGCCAGCGTCGGGACAGGGGACCAATACGAGCAGTACTTC. Its translation: CASVGTGDQYEQYF.

As for this clonotype: At one of its ends the junction is not consistent with the germline gene, which may arise from a read error. The chain joins TRBV5-1 to TRBJ2-5, with TRBD2 matching over 7 bases. There are 15 residues in the CDR3. Germline CDR1 SGHRS, CDR2 YFSETQ. CDR3 in amino acids: CASCLCGSRQETQYF. CDR3 bases: TGCGCCAGCTGCTTATGCGGGAGCCGGCAAGAGACCCAGTACTTC.

This clonotype has ten or more counts. The rearrangement uses TRBV20-1 and TRBJ1-1; weak D call: TRBD1 (6 bases). V lost 5 bases and J 11 bases, leaving 15 bases between the germline ends. Germline CDR1 reads DFQATT; CDR2 reads SNEGSKA (reference sequence). The CDR3 is 11 amino acids. The CDR3 sequence: CSAFQGREAFF. In DNA, the CDR3 is TGCAGTGCTTTTCAGGGGCGAGAGGCTTTCTTT.

This clonotype was recorded many times. The chain uses TRBV18 and TRBJ2-5; the match to TRBD2 covers 7 bases. The CDR3 runs to 14 residues. V lost 3 bases and J lost 5; bases outside the gene matches: 6. Germline V lookup: CDR1 KGHSH, CDR2 LQKENI. DNA of the CDR3: TGTGCCAGCTCACCGGGGCTAGCGGAGGAGACCCAGTACTTC. Its translation: CASSPGLAEETQYF.

This clonotype was found many times. V gene TRBV7-8 combines with J gene TRBJ2-7; 11 nucleotides agree with TRBD2. V shed 4 bases, J shed 4 bases, and the junction held 6 bases outside the gene matches. This CDR3 is 15 amino acids long. CDR1 is SGHVS, CDR2 FQNEAQ, per germline. CDR3 sequence reads: CASSSTTSGIYEQYF. The CDR3 region has the DNA TGTGCCAGCAGCTCCACGACTAGCGGGATTTACGAGCAGTACTTC.

This clonotype was counted ten times or more. The chain carries TRBV28 and TRBJ1-5; D ambiguous. The V gene lost 3 bases and the J gene lost 9 bases, with 12 bases spanning the gap. Germline values: CDR1 MDHEN, CDR2 SYDVKM. The CDR3 consists of 13 residues. The CDR3 loop is CASSLPQVWPQHF. The CDR3 DNA follows: TGTGCCAGCAGTTTGCCCCAAGTTTGGCCCCAGCATTTT.

This clonotype was recorded at least ten times. The chain has TRBV12-3 or TRBV12-4 and TRBJ1-2; 9 bases are a match to TRBD1. Trimming at V came to 1 base and at J to 0 bases, leaving 3 bases not matched to a gene. The CDR3 extends over 16 amino acids. In DNA form, the CDR3 reads TGTGCCAGCAGTTTAGACGGACAGGGGACTAACTATGGCTACACCTTC. It specifies CASSLDGQGTNYGYTF.

This clonotype was recorded at least ten times. The CDR3 protein is CASSHRDGSGTEAFF. CDR3 sequence (DNA): TGCGCCAGCAGCCACCGGGACGGAAGCGGCACTGAAGCTTTCTTT. This rearrangement joins TRBV4-1 to TRBJ1-1, with D perhaps matching TRBD1 (5 bases). Germline V gene lookup returns CDR1 MGHRA and CDR2 YSYEKL. CDR3 length: 15 amino acids. Trimming removed 3 bases at V and 4 bases at J, with 15 bases between.

The chain is built from TRBV12-3 or TRBV12-4 and TRBJ1-3; no clear D. The CDR3 totals 15 residues. Trimming removed 6 bases from V and 2 bases from J, with 14 bases in between. CDR3 region: CASSLMGGPGNTIYF. The CDR3 nucleotides are TGTGCCAGCAGCTTAATGGGCGGACCTGGAAACACCATATATTTT.

This clonotype appeared many times. CDR3 loop: CASSPRYSPLHF. For the CDR3, the DNA is TGTGCCAGCAGTCCCAGATATTCACCCCTCCACTTT. The V gene is TRBV6-1, the J gene TRBJ1-6, with no clear D. This CDR3 is built from 12 residues. Trimming took 5 bases from V and 8 from J, leaving 7 bases between them. The germline gives CDR1 MNHNS, CDR2 SASEGT.